This T cell receptor (beta chain) originates from a study of regulatory T cells in long-lasting Graves disease. In the study overall: More than 5 years of antithyroid drugs with positive TSH receptor antibodies defined persistent Graves' disease.

This clonotype was recorded many times. What it recognizes is unknown. Whole-study findings and limits: Among persistent patients, a larger number of public clonotypes were shared (around 3,000) than among newly diagnosed patients (more than 850). Relative to newly diagnosed Graves' patients, persistent ones had lower TCR diversity.

HTBI primers from iRepertoire and Arm-PCR of CDR3 regions yielded the TCR beta libraries. Each CDR3 protein is one row after TCRdb ran MiXCR on the multiplex PCR reads. This sample yields some 440,000 distinct CDR3 sequences, of which under 25% are seen a single time; 6.5% to 8% belongs to the top ten. Time point indicated: persistent/refractory GD, antithyroid drugs over 5 years with positive TRAb. PBMC-derived RNA was used for the TCR library. Material: peripheral blood mononuclear cells (PBMCs), obtained when the disease was refractory, from a patient treated with antithyroid drugs. The clonotype comes from a female donor with Graves disease.

CDR3 sequence: CASSYLGGEGEKLFF. The CDR3 coding sequence is TGTGCCAGCAGCTACCTAGGGGGCGAGGGTGAAAAACTGTTTTTT. The chain uses TRBV11-2 and TRBJ1-4; 7 bases fit TRBD1. V shed 4 bases and J 7 bases; nucleotides not matched to a gene: 9. Germline V gene sequence: CDR1 SGHAT, CDR2 FQNNGV. This CDR3 has 15 residues.